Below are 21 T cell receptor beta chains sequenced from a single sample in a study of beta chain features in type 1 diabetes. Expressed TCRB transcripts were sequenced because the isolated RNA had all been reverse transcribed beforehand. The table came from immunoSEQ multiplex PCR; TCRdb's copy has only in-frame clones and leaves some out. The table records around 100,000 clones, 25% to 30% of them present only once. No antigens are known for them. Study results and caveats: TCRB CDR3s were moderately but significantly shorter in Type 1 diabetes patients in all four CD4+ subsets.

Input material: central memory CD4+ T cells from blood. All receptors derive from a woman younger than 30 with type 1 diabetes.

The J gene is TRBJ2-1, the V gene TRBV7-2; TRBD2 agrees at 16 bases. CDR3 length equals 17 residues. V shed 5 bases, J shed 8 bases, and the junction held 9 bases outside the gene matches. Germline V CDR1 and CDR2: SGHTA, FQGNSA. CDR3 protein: CASSAGTSGRAGDEQFF. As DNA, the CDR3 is TGTGCCAGCAGCGCAGGGACTAGCGGGAGGGCAGGAGATGAGCAGTTCTTC. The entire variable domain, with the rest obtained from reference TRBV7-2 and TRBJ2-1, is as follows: GAGVSQSPSNKVTEKGKDVELRCDPISGHTALYWYRQSLGQGLEFLIYFQGNSAPDKSGLPSDRFSAERTGGSVSTLTIQRTQQEDSAVYLCASSAGTSGRAGDEQFFGPGTRLTVL.

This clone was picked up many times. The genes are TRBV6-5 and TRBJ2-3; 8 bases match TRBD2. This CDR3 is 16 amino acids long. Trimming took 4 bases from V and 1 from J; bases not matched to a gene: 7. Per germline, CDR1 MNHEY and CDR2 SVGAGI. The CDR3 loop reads CASSSPSGPRTDTQYF. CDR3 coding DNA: TGTGCCAGCAGTTCCCCTAGCGGGCCACGCACAGATACGCAGTATTTT.

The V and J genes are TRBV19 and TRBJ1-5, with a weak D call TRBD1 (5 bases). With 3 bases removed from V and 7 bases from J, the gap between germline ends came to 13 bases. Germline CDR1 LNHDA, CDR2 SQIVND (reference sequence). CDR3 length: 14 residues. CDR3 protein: CASSMAAGGQPQHF. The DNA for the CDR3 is TGTGCCAGTAGTATGGCAGCCGGGGGACAGCCCCAGCATTTT.

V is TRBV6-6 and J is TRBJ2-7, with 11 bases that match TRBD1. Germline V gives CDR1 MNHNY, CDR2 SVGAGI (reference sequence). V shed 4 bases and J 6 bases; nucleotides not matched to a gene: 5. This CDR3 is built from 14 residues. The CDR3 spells CASSSRTGGGEQYF. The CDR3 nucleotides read TGTGCCAGCAGTTCTAGGACAGGGGGCGGCGAGCAGTACTTC.

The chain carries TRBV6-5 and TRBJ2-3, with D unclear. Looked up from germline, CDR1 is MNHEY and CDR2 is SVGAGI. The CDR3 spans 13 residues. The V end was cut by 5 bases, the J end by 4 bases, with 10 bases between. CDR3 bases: TGTGCCAGCAGTCCCGTTTTCTCAGATACGCAGTATTTT. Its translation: CASSPVFSDTQYF.

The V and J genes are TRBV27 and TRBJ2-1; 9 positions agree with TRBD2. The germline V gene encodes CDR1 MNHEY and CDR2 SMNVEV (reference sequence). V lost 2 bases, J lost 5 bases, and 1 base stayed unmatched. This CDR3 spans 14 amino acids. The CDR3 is CASSLGLANNEQFF. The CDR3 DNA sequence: TGTGCCAGCAGTTTAGGACTAGCGAACAATGAGCAGTTCTTC.

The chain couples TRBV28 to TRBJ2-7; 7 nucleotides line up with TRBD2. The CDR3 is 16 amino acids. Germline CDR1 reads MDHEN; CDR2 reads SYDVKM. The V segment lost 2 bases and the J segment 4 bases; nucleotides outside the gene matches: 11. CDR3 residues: CASSLGTQGGSYEQYV. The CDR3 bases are TGTGCCAGCAGTTTAGGTACCCAAGGCGGGAGTTACGAGCAGTACGTC.

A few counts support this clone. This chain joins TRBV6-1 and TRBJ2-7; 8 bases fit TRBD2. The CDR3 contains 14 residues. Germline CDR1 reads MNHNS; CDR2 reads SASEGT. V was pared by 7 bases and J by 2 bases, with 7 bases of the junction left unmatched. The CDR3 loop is CASKEREGTYEQYV. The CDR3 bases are TGTGCCAGCAAGGAACGGGAGGGTACCTACGAGCAGTACGTC.

The CDR3 coding sequence is TGTGCCAGCAGCTCCCCGGCTAGCGGGAGTTACGAGCAGTACTTC. It translates to CASSSPASGSYEQYF. The chain has TRBV5-4 and TRBJ2-7; 10 nucleotides agree with TRBD2. Losses at the gene ends were 3 bases for V and 4 bases for J; bases not matched to a gene: 7. Germline V gene lookup returns CDR1 SGHNT and CDR2 YYREEE (reference sequence). The CDR3 is 15 amino acids.

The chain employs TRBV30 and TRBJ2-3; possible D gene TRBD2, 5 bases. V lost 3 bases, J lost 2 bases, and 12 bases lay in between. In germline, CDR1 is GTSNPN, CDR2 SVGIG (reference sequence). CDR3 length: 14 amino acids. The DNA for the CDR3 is TGTGCCTGGAGCTTACTAGTATTCACAGATACGCAGTATTTT. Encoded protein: CAWSLLVFTDTQYF.

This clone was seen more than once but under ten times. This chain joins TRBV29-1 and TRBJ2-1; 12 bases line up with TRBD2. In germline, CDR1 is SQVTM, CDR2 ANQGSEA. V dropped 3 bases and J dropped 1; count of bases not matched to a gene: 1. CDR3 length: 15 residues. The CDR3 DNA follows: TGCAGCGTTGATACTAGCGGGGGGTCCTACAATGAGCAGTTCTTC. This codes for CSVDTSGGSYNEQFF.

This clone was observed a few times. The chain's CDR3 is CASRLTGGRGQPQHF. In DNA form, the CDR3 reads TGTGCCAGCAGGCTGACAGGGGGACGGGGTCAGCCCCAGCATTTT. J is TRBJ1-5 and V is TRBV28, with 9 positions matching TRBD1. From germline, CDR1 is MDHEN and CDR2 SYDVKM. This CDR3 has 15 residues. V dropped 6 bases and J dropped 6; count of bases not matched to a gene: 9.

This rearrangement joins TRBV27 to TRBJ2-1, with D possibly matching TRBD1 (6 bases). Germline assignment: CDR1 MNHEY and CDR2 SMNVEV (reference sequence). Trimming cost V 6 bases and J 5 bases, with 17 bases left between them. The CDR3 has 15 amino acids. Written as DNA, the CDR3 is TGTGCCAGCAGAAAACAGGGAATTCCCCACAATGAGCAGTTCTTC. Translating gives CASRKQGIPHNEQFF.

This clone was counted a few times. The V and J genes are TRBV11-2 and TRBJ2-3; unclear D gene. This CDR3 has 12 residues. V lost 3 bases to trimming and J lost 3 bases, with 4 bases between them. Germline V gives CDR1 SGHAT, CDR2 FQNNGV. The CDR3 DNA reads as TGTGCCAGCAGCTTTAGTACAGATACGCAGTATTTT. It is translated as CASSFSTDTQYF. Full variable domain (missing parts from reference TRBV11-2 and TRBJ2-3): EAGVAQSPRYKIIEKRQSVAFWCNPISGHATLYWYQQILGQGPKLLIQFQNNGVVDDSQLPKDRFSAERLKGVDSTLKIQPAKLEDSAVYLCASSFSTDTQYFGPGTRLTVL.

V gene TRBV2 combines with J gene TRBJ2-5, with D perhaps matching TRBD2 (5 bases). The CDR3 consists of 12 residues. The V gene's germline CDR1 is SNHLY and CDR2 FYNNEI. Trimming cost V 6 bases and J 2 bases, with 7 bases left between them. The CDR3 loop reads CASRDWQETQYF. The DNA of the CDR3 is TGTGCCAGCAGGGACTGGCAAGAGACCCAGTACTTC.

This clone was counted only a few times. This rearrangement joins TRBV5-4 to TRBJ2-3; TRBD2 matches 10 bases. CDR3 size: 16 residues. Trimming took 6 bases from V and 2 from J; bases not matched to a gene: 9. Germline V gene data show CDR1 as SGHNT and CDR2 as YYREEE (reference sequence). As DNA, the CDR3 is TGTGCCAGCACAAACCCCGGACTAGCGGACACAGATACGCAGTATTTT. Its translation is CASTNPGLADTDTQYF.

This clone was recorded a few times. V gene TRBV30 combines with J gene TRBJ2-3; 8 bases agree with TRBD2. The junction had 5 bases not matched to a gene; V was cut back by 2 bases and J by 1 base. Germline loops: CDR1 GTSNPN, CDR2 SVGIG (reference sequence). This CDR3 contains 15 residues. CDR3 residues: CAWSKGLEGTDTQYF. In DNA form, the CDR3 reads TGTGCCTGGAGTAAGGGACTAGAAGGCACAGATACGCAGTATTTT.

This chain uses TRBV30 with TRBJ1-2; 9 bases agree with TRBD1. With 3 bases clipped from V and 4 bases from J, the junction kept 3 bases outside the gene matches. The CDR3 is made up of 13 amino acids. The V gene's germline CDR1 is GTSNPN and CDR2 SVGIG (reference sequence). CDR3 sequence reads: CAWSRGQGYGYTF. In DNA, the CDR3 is TGTGCCTGGAGCCGGGGACAGGGCTATGGCTACACCTTC.

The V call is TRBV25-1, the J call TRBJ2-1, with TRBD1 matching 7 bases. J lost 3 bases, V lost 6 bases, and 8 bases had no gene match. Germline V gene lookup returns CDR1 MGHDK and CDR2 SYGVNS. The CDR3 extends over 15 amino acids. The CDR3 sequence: CASSPIDRDYNEQFF. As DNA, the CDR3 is TGTGCCAGCAGCCCGATAGACAGGGACTACAATGAGCAGTTCTTC. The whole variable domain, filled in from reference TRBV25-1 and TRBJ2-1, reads EADIYQTPRYLVIGTGKKITLECSQTMGHDKMYWYQQDPGMELHLIHYSYGVNSTEKGDLSSESTVSRIRTEHFPLTLESARPSHTSQYLCASSPIDRDYNEQFFGPGTRLTVL.

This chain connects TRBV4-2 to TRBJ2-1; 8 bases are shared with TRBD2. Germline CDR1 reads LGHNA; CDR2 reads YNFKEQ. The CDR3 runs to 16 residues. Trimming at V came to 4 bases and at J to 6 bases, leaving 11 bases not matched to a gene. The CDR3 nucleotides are TGTGCCAGCAGCCTCGACCCCAGCGGGAGTTCCAATGAGCAGTTCTTC. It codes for CASSLDPSGSSNEQFF.

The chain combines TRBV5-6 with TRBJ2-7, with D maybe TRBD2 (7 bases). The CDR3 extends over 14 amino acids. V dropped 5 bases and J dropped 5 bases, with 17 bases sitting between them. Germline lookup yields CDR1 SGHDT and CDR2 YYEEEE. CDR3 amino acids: CASRKWGGQDEQYV. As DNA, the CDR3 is TGTGCCAGCAGGAAATGGGGGGGCCAGGACGAGCAGTACGTC.